This TCR beta chain was captured in a study of blood T cell repertoires in COVID-19 (dated by TCRdb to about 2020). Regarding the study in general: Samples covering the acute and convalescent phases of COVID-19 were provided by collaborators in the United States, Italy and Spain. Where available, HLA class I and class II types were obtained from metadata supplied by the sample provider rather than from assay-based typing. The sample metadata nearly always contained a de-identified subject ID, COVID-19 status, age in years and sex. The material from the prospective study consisted of cDNA or gDNA derived from T cells, B-cell-depleted T cells, or PBMCs. The samples were drawn from two sources: the first 160 participants of the ongoing ImmuneRACE study, and 950 to 1,500 subjects contributed by 6 global collaborators. The dataset comprised deeply sampled blood TCRbeta repertoires from subjects exposed to, actively infected with, or recovered from COVID-19. The repertoires were made available in a free public database intended to serve as a resource for research on the immune response to SARS-CoV-2.

TCRbeta CDR3 regions were amplified from genomic DNA using the immunoSEQ Assay, a bias-controlled multiplex PCR. Under the source paper's analysis protocol: The number of nucleated cells in each sample was estimated by amplification of reference gene primers within the assay. Sequence reads were collapsed and filtered to measure the absolute abundance of every unique TCRbeta CDR3 rearrangement. Productive Simpson clonality was computed per sample as the square root of Simpson's diversity index over productive rearrangements. TCRdb re-hosts the immuneACCESS table, in-frame sequences only. Its copies lack some clones; in the studies checked, an unresolved V gene accounts for under half of them, and the cause for the rest is not known. Clone size and V and J calls were adopted from that table, with D and trimming inferred from the DNA. Recorded for this sample are about 280,000 clones; approximately 90% of them occurred a single time. Jointly, the top ten make up 5.5% to 7% of the sample.

CDR1 MNHEY and CDR2 SMNVEV were looked up in the germline V gene (reference sequence). V is clipped by 4 bases and J by 8 bases, and the sequence between their germline boundaries is 14 bases long. The CDR3 runs 14 residues from the cysteine to the phenylalanine. Only the CDR3 DNA stays, 42 bases, in frame from base 1. In the prospective study, participants were about 18 to 100 years old, resided in about 25 geographic areas of the United States, and were enrolled through a virtual design. In the prospective study, cohorts were assigned on the basis of participant-reported clinical history obtained from a screening survey and a study questionnaire. Recovered participants in ImmuneRACE Cohort 3 were defined as having two consecutive negative NP/OP PCR tests, clearance from a healthcare professional, or resolution of symptoms. In the prospective study, mobile phlebotomists collected whole blood, serum and a nasopharyngeal or oropharyngeal swab from each participant. Participants in the prospective study had the option to provide additional blood draws and questionnaires over a 2-month period. Blood samples from the prospective study were shipped frozen or at room temperature prior to DNA extraction.

Overall results and qualifications from the work: Clinical and demographic metadata were provided uncurated, with the amount varying by source and participant.

A note on this clone: There is no known antigen for this receptor. Within one base of it there is no much larger clone, and no base qualities were kept. The same CDR3 arises from other DNA sequences in this sample as well.

Here the chain combines TRBV27 and TRBJ1-4; the D gene is possibly TRBD1, with 6 bases matching. This clonotype was obtained from a woman aged 40 to 50 who had recovered from COVID-19. The sequenced sample consisted of PBMCs or T cells enriched from blood (not recorded which). The sequence in DNA is TGTGCCAGCAGTTCGGCGGGGGCCGGGGAAAAACTGTTTTTT. Translated, this is CASSSAGAGEKLFF.